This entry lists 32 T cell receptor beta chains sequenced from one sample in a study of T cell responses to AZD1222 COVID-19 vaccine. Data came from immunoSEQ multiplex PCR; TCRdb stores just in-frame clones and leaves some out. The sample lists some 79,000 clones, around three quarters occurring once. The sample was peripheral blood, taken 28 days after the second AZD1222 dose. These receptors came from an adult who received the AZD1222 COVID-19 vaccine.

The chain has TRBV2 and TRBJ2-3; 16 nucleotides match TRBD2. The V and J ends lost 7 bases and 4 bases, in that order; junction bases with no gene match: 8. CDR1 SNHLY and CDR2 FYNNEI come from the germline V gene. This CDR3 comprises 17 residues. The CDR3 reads CASTTGLAGGRSDTQYF. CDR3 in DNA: TGTGCCAGCACTACGGGACTAGCGGGAGGGAGGTCAGATACGCAGTATTTT.

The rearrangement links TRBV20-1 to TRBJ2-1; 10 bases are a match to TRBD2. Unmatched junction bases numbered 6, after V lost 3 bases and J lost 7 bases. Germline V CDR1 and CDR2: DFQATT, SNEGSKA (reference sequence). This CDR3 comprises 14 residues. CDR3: CSASKREGRNEQFF. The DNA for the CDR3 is TGCAGTGCTAGTAAGCGGGAGGGCCGGAATGAGCAGTTCTTC.

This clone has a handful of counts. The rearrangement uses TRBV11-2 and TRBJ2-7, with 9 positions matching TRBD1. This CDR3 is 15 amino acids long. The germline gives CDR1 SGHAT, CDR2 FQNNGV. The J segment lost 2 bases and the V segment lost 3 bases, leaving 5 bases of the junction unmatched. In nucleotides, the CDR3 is TGTGCCAGCAGCTTTTACCGGGACAGGGCCTACGAGCAGTACTTC. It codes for CASSFYRDRAYEQYF.

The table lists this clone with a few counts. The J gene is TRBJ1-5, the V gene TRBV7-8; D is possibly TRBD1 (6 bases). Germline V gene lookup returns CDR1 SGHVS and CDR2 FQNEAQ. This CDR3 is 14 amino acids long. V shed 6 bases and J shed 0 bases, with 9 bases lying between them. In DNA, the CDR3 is TGTGCCAGCAGTCGGGGGGCTAGCAATCAGCCCCAGCATTTT. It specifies CASSRGASNQPQHF.

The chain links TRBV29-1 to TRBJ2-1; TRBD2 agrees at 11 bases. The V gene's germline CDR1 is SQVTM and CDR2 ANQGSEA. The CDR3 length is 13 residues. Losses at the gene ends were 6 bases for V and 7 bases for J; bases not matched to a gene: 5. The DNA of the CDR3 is TGCAGCGTCCAACTAGCGGGGGATAATGAGCAGTTCTTC. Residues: CSVQLAGDNEQFF.

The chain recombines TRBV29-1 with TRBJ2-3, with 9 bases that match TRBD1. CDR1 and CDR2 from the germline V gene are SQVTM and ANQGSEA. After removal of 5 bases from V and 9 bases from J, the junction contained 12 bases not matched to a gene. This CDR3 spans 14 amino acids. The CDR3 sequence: CSVPGQGTTFTQYF. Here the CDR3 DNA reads TGCAGCGTTCCAGGACAGGGGACAACATTCACGCAGTATTTT.

The CDR3 sequence is CASSLIGGSPLHF. CDR3 coding DNA: TGTGCCAGCAGCTTAATTGGTGGATCACCCCTCCACTTT. V gene TRBV7-3 combines with J gene TRBJ1-6; D is undetermined. In germline, CDR1 is SGHTA, CDR2 FQGTGA. This CDR3 contains 13 residues. V lost 1 base and J lost 10, with 8 bases in between.

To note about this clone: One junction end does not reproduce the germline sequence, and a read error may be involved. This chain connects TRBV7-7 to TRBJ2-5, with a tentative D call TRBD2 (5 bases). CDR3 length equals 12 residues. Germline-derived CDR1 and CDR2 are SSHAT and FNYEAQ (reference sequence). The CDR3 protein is CASRGLQETQYF. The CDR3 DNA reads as TGTGCTAGCAGAGGGCTCCAAGAGACCCAGTACTTC.

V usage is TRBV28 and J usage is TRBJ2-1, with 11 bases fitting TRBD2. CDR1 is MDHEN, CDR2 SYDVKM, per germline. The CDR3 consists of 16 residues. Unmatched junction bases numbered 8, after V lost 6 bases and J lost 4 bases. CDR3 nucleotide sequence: TGTGCCAGCAGCTCACCGGGACTAGCGGCATACAATGAGCAGTTCTTC. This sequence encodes CASSSPGLAAYNEQFF. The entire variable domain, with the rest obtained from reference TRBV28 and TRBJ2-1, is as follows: DVKVTQSSRYLVKRTGEKVFLECVQDMDHENMFWYRQDPGLGLRLIYFSYDVKMKEKGDIPEGYSVSREKKERFSLILESASTNQTSMYLCASSSPGLAAYNEQFFGPGTRLTVL.

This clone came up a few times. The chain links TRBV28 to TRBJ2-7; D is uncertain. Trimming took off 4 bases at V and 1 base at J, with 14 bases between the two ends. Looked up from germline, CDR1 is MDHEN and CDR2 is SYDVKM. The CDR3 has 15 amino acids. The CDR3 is CASSWPPKESYEQYF. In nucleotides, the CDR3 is TGTGCCAGCAGTTGGCCGCCAAAGGAATCCTACGAGCAGTACTTC.

The CDR3 protein is CASGSGGELFF. The CDR3 coding sequence is TGTGCCAGCGGGTCGGGCGGGGAGCTGTTTTTT. The chain links TRBV12-3 or TRBV12-4 to TRBJ2-2; D not resolved. CDR3 length: 11 amino acids. Trimming took 8 bases from V and 7 from J, leaving 8 bases between them.

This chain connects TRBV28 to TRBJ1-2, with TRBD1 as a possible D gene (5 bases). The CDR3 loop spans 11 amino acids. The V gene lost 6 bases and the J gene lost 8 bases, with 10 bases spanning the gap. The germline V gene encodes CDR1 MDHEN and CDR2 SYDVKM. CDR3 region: CASSLRDGYTF. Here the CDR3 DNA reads TGTGCCAGCAGCCTCAGGGACGGCTACACCTTC.

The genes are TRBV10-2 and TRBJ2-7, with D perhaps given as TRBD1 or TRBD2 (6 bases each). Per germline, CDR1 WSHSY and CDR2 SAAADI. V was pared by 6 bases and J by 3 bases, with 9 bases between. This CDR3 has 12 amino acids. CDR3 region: CASRGGYYEQYF. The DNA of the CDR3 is TGCGCCAGCAGAGGGGGGTACTACGAGCAGTACTTC.

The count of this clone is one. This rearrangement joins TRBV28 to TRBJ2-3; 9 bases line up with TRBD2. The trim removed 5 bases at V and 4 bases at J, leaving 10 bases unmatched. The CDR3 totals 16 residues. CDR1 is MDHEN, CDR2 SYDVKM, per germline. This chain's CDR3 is CASSPTHPSGADTQYF. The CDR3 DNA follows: TGTGCCAGCAGTCCCACACATCCTAGCGGGGCAGATACGCAGTATTTT.

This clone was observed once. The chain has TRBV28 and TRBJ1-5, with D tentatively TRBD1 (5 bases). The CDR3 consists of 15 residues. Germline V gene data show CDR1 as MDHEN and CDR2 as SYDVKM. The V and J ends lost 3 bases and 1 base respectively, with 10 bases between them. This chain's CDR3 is CASSFRGHSNQPQHF. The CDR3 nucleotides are TGTGCCAGCAGTTTTAGAGGACACAGCAATCAGCCCCAGCATTTT.

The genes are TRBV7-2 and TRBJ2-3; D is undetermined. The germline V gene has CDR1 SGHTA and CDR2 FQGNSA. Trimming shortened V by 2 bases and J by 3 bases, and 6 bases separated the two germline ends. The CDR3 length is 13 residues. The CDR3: CASSLFVTDTQYF. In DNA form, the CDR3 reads TGTGCCAGCAGCTTATTTGTGACAGATACGCAGTATTTT.

CDR3 in amino acids: CASSLIPGQGKTGELFF. Written as DNA, the CDR3 is TGTGCCAGTAGTCTGATCCCGGGACAGGGAAAAACCGGGGAGCTGTTTTTT. This chain uses TRBV19 with TRBJ2-2; TRBD1 matches 9 bases. The CDR3 loop spans 17 amino acids. V lost 5 bases, J lost 5 bases, and 12 bases stayed unmatched. The germline CDR1 and CDR2 sequences are LNHDA and SQIVND (reference sequence).

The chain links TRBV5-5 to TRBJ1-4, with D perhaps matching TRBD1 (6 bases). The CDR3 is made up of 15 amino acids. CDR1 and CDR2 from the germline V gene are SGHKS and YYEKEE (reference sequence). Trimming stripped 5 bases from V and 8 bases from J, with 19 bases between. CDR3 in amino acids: CASSQTGVTGEKLFF. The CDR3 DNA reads TGTGCCAGCAGTCAAACGGGAGTCACAGGGGAAAAACTGTTTTTT.

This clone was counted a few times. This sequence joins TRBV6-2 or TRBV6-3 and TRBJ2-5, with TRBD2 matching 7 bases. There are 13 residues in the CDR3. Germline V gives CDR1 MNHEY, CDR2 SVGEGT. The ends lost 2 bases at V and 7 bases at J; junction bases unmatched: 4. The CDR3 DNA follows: TGTGCCAGCAGTTACGGCGGGAGAGGGACCCAGTACTTC. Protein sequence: CASSYGGRGTQYF.

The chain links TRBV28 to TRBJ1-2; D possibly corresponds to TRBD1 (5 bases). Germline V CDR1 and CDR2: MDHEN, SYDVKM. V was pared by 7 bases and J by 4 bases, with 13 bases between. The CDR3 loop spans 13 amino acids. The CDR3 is CASTLGGVYGYTF. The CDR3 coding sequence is TGTGCCAGCACTTTGGGGGGGGTCTATGGCTACACCTTC.

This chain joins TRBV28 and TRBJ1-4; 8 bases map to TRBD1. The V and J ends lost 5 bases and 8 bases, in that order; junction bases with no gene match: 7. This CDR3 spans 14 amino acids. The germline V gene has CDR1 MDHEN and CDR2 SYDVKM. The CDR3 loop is CASSAGGSVEKLFF. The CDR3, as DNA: TGTGCCAGCAGTGCAGGGGGCAGCGTGGAAAAACTGTTTTTT. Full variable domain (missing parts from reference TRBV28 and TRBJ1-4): DVKVTQSSRYLVKRTGEKVFLECVQDMDHENMFWYRQDPGLGLRLIYFSYDVKMKEKGDIPEGYSVSREKKERFSLILESASTNQTSMYLCASSAGGSVEKLFFGSGTQLSVL.

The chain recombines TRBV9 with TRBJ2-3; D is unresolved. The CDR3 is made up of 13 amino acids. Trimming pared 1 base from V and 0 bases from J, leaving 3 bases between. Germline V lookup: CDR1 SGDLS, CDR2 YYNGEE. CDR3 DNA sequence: TGTGCCAGCAGCGTAATCAGCACAGATACGCAGTATTTT. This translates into CASSVISTDTQYF.

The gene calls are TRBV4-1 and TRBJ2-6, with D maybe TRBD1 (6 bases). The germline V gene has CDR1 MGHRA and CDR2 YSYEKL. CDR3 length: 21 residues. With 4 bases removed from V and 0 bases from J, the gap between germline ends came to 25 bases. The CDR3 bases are TGCGCCAGCAGCCCGATCAGCCCAACGGGACAACATGACTCTGGGGCCAACGTCCTGACTTTC. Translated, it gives CASSPISPTGQHDSGANVLTF.

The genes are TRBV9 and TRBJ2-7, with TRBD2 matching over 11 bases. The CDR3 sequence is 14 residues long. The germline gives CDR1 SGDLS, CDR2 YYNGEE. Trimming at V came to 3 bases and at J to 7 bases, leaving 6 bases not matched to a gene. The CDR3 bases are TGTGCCAGCAGCGATAGCGGGGGGGTGGAAGAGCAGTACTTC. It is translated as CASSDSGGVEEQYF.

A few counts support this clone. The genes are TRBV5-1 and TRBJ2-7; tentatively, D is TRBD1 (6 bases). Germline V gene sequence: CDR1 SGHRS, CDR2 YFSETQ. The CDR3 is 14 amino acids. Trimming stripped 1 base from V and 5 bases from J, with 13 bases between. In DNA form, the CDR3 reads TGCGCCAGCAGCTTGAAAGGGGGATCCGACGAGCAGTACTTC. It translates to CASSLKGGSDEQYF.

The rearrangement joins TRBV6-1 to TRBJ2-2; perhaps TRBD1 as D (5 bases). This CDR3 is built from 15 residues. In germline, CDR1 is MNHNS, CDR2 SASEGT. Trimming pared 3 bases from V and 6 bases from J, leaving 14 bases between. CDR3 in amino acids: CASSDWQGGSGELFF. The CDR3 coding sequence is TGTGCCAGCAGTGATTGGCAGGGCGGATCCGGGGAGCTGTTTTTT.

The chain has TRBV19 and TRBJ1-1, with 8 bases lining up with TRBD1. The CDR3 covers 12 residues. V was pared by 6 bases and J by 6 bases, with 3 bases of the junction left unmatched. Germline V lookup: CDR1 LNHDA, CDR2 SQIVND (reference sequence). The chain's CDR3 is CASRDRAAEAFF. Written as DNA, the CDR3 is TGTGCCAGTAGGGACAGGGCGGCTGAAGCTTTCTTT.

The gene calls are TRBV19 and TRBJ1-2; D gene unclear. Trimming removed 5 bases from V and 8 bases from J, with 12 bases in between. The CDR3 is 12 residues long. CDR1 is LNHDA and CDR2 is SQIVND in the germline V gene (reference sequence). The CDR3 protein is CASSLPYGGYTF. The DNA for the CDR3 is TGTGCCAGTAGTCTCCCCTATGGGGGCTACACCTTC.

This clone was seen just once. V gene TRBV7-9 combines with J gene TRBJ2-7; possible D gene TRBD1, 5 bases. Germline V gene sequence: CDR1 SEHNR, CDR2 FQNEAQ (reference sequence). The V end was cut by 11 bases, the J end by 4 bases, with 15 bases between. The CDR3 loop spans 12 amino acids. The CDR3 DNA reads TGTGCCTACTTGGGGCAGTCTTACGAGCAGTACTTC. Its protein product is CAYLGQSYEQYF.

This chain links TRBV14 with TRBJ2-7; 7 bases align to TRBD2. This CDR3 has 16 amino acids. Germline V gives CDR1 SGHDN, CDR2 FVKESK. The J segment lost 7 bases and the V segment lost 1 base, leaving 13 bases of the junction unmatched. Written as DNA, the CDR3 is TGTGCCAGCAGCCAAGCAGGTCGGGGGGTAACCGCTGAGCAGTACTTC. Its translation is CASSQAGRGVTAEQYF.

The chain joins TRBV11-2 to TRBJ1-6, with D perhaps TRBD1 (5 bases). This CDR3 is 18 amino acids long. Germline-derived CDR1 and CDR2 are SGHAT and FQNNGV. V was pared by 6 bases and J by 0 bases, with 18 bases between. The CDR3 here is CASRDLGGESSYNSPLHF. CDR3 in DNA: TGTGCCAGCAGGGACTTGGGGGGAGAAAGCTCCTATAATTCACCCCTCCACTTT.

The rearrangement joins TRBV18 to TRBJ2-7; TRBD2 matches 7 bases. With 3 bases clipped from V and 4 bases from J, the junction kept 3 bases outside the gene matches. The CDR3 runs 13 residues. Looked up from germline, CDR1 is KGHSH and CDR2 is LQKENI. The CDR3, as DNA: TGTGCCAGCTCACCCCCGGGGGGATACGAGCAGTACTTC. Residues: CASSPPGGYEQYF.